A single sample gave rise to the 10 T cell receptor beta chains below, sequenced in a study of shared clonotypes between healthy human individuals. The repertoire was sequenced with immunoSEQ multiplex PCR; TCRdb's copy has only in-frame clones and lacks some. The sample lists roughly 1 million clones, 75% to 85% occurring once. Material: memory CD4+ T cells from PBMCs. Subset meaning: CD45RA-negative fraction. These receptors were obtained from a man younger than 35 in good health. Some clones in this sample may be carry-over from other donors' samples.

The chain is built from TRBV6-6 and TRBJ2-7; D may match TRBD1 or TRBD2 (6 bases each). The germline V gene encodes CDR1 MNHNY and CDR2 SVGAGI (reference sequence). The CDR3 consists of 15 residues. The V gene lost 7 bases and the J gene lost 2 bases, with 18 bases spanning the gap. CDR3 region: CASKSYIGGPYEQYF. CDR3 in DNA: TGTGCCAGCAAAAGTTATATCGGGGGCCCCTACGAGCAGTACTTC.

V usage is TRBV5-1 and J usage is TRBJ2-5; 11 nucleotides align to TRBD2. Trimming removed 4 bases from V and 1 base from J; junction bases left unmatched: 3. The germline V gene has CDR1 SGHRS and CDR2 YFSETQ. This CDR3 region has 15 residues. Here the CDR3 DNA reads TGCGCCAGCAGCCAAGGGACTAGCGGCCAAGAGACCCAGTACTTC. This gives the protein CASSQGTSGQETQYF.

Many counts were recorded for this clone. The rearrangement uses TRBV28 and TRBJ1-5, with D unresolved. V lost 8 bases, J lost 2 bases, and 16 bases lay in between. CDR3 length: 15 amino acids. Per the germline V gene, CDR1 is MDHEN and CDR2 is SYDVKM. As DNA, the CDR3 is TGTGCCAGCGTGACGGGTTTTAGGGGCAATCAGCCCCAGCATTTT. Amino acid sequence: CASVTGFRGNQPQHF.

In DNA form, the CDR3 reads TGTGCCAGTAGTACGTCCCGGGACAGGGTCGGTGGCAATCAGCCCCAGCATTTT. Protein: CASSTSRDRVGGNQPQHF. The V call is TRBV19, the J call TRBJ1-5; 9 bases map to TRBD1. Germline-derived CDR1 and CDR2 are LNHDA and SQIVND (reference sequence). The length of the CDR3 is 18 residues. The V and J ends lost 4 bases and 2 bases, in that order; junction bases with no gene match: 12.

The chain couples TRBV7-2 to TRBJ1-1; 7 bases align to TRBD1. Germline-derived CDR1 and CDR2 are SGHTA and FQGNSA. The J segment lost 1 base and the V segment lost 7 bases, leaving 3 bases of the junction unmatched. This CDR3 region has 13 residues. In DNA form, the CDR3 reads TGTGCCAGCACCCACAGGGGGAACACTGAAGCTTTCTTT. As protein: CASTHRGNTEAFF.

The V gene is TRBV7-2, the J gene TRBJ2-7, with 8 bases matching TRBD1. This CDR3 comprises 14 residues. Trimming took 4 bases from V and 2 from J; bases not matched to a gene: 4. Germline-derived CDR1 and CDR2 are SGHTA and FQGNSA. CDR3 nucleotides: TGTGCCAGCAGCTGGACAGGGACAGCCTACGAGCAGTACTTC. Residues: CASSWTGTAYEQYF.

The gene calls are TRBV5-1 and TRBJ2-7; D possibly uses TRBD1 or TRBD2 (5 bases each). The CDR3 consists of 16 residues. CDR1 and CDR2 (germline): SGHRS, YFSETQ. Trimming left V 0 bases short and J 3 bases short, with 16 bases between. The CDR3 bases are TGCGCCAGCAGCTTGGCCTCCGGGACCGACCACTACGAGCAGTACTTC. This encodes CASSLASGTDHYEQYF. The full variable domain, rest sourced from reference TRBV5-1 and TRBJ2-7, is KAGVTQTPRYLIKTRGQQVTLSCSPISGHRSVSWYQQTPGQGLQFLFEYFSETQRNKGNFPGRFSGRQFSNSRSEMNVSTLELGDSALYLCASSLASGTDHYEQYFGPGTRLTVT.

Only a few counts were recorded for this clone. The chain couples TRBV7-9 to TRBJ1-4, with 7 bases aligning to TRBD1. CDR3 length equals 15 residues. Germline CDR1 SEHNR, CDR2 FQNEAQ (reference sequence). Unmatched junction bases numbered 10, after V lost 5 bases and J lost 7 bases. The CDR3: CASSTRGGFGEKLFF. DNA for the CDR3: TGTGCCAGCAGCACCAGGGGGGGGTTCGGTGAAAAACTGTTTTTT.

The rearrangement links TRBV7-9 to TRBJ2-2, with D perhaps matching TRBD2 (5 bases). Germline CDR1 SEHNR, CDR2 FQNEAQ (reference sequence). CDR3 length equals 15 residues. V lost 0 bases, J lost 5 bases, and 10 bases lay in between. CDR3 sequence reads: CASSLAKGLTGELFF. The CDR3 DNA reads TGTGCCAGCAGCTTAGCGAAAGGACTGACCGGGGAGCTGTTTTTT.

CDR3 bases: TGTGCCAGTAGTATGCAACAGGGTGATAAGTACTTC. It codes for CASSMQQGDKYF. The chain joins TRBV19 to TRBJ2-4; perhaps TRBD1 as D (6 bases). V was shortened by 3 bases and J by 14 bases, with 14 bases between the two germline ends. The CDR3 is made up of 12 amino acids. Germline loops: CDR1 LNHDA, CDR2 SQIVND (reference sequence).